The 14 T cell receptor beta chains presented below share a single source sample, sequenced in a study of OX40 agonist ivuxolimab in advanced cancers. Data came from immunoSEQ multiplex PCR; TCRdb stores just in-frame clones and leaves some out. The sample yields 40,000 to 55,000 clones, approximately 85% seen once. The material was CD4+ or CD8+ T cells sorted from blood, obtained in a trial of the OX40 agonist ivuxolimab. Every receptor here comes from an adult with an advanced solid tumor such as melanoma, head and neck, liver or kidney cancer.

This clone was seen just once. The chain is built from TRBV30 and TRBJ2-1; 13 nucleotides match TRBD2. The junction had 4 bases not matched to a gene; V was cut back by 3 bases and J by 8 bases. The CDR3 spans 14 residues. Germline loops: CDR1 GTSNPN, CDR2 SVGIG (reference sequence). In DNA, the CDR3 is TGTGCCTGGAGCGAAGGACTAGCGGGGGATGAGCAGTTCTTC. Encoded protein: CAWSEGLAGDEQFF.

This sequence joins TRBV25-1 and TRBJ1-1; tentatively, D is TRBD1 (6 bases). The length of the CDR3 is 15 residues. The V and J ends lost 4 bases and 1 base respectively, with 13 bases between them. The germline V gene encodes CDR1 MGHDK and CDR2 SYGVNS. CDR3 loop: CASSVGGGRNTEAFF. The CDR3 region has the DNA TGTGCCAGCAGTGTCGGCGGGGGGCGGAACACTGAAGCTTTCTTT.

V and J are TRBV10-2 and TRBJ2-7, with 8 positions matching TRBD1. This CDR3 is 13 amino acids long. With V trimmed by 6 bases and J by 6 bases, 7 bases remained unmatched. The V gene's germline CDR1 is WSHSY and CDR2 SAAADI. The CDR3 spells CASSTGQAGEQYF. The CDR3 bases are TGCGCCAGCAGCACGGGACAGGCAGGCGAGCAGTACTTC.

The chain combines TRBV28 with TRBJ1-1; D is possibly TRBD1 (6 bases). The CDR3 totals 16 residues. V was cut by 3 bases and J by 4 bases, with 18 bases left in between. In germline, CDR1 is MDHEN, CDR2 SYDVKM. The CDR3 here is CASSFGHRGGGTEAFF. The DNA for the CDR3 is TGTGCCAGCAGTTTTGGGCACCGAGGGGGAGGCACTGAAGCTTTCTTT.

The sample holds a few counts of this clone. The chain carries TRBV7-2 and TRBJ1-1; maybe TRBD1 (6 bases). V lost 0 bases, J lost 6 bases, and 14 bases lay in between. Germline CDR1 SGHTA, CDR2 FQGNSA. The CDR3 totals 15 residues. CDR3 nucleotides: TGTGCCAGCAGCTTAGCGCGTGGGGGGGCCGCTGAAGCTTTCTTT. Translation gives CASSLARGGAAEAFF.

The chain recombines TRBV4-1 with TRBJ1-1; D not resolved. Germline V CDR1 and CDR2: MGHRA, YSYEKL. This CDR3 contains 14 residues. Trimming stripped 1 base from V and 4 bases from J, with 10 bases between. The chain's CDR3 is CASSQAAEGTEAFF. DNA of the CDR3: TGCGCCAGCAGCCAAGCAGCGGAGGGCACTGAAGCTTTCTTT.

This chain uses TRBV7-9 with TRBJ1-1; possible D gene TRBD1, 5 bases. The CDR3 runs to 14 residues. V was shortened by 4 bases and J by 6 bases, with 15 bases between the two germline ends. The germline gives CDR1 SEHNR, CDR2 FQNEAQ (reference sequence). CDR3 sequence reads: CASSYLGWGSEAFF. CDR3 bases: TGTGCCAGCAGCTACTTGGGATGGGGCTCTGAAGCTTTCTTT.

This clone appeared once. CDR3: CATSRDNRNNSPLHF. The CDR3, as DNA: TGTGCCACCAGCAGAGATAACAGAAATAATTCACCCCTCCACTTT. The chain couples TRBV15 to TRBJ1-6; D remains ambiguous. The CDR3 extends over 15 amino acids. Trimming cost V 0 bases and J 5 bases, with 8 bases left between them. The germline CDR1 and CDR2 sequences are LNHNV and YYDKDF (reference sequence). The full variable domain, its missing parts supplied by reference TRBV15 and TRBJ1-6, is DAMVIQNPRYQVTQFGKPVTLSCSQTLNHNVMYWYQQKSSQAPKLLFHYYDKDFNNEADTPDNFQSRRPNTSFCFLDIRSPGLGDTAMYLCATSRDNRNNSPLHFGNGTRLTVT.

The CDR3 here is CASSLGGLGQPQHF. For the CDR3, the DNA is TGCGCCAGCAGCTTGGGAGGTCTGGGTCAGCCCCAGCATTTT. V usage is TRBV5-1 and J usage is TRBJ1-5; D is uncertain. The germline V and J ends were trimmed by 0 bases and 6 bases, with 10 bases remaining between them. CDR1 is SGHRS, CDR2 YFSETQ, per germline. The CDR3 consists of 14 residues.

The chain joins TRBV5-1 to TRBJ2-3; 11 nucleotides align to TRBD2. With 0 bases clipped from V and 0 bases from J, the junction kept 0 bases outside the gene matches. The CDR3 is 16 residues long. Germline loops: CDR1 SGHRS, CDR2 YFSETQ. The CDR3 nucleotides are TGCGCCAGCAGCTTGGGGACTAGCGGGAGCACAGATACGCAGTATTTT. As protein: CASSLGTSGSTDTQYF.

This CDR3 is CASSGPGLHNSPLHF. CDR3 DNA sequence: TGTGCCAGCAGTGGACCGGGACTCCATAATTCACCCCTCCACTTT. The chain combines TRBV28 with TRBJ1-6; TRBD1 is a possible D gene (5 bases). V lost 5 bases, J lost 5 bases, and 13 bases lay in between. The germline V gene has CDR1 MDHEN and CDR2 SYDVKM. The CDR3 consists of 15 residues.

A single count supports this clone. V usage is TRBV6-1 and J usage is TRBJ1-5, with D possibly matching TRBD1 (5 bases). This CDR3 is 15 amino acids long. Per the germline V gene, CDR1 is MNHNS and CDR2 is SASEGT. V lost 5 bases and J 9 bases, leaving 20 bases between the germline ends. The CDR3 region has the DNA TGTGCCAGCAGTCCGCGCCCGCCCAGGGAGGGGCCCCAGCATTTT. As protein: CASSPRPPREGPQHF.

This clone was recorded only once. CDR3 in amino acids: CASSIPSAHYNEQFF. CDR3 nucleotides: TGTGCCAGTAGTATCCCTAGCGCCCACTACAATGAGCAGTTCTTC. This chain links TRBV19 with TRBJ2-1, with D tentatively TRBD2 (6 bases). V was shortened by 3 bases and J by 3 bases, with 12 bases between the two germline ends. Germline loops: CDR1 LNHDA, CDR2 SQIVND (reference sequence). There are 15 residues in the CDR3.

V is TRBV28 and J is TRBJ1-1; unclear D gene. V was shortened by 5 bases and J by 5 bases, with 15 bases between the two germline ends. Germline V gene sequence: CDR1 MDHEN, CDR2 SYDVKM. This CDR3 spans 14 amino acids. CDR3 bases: TGTGCCAGCAGTATCCCGACCCTGGAAACTGAAGCTTTCTTT. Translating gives CASSIPTLETEAFF.